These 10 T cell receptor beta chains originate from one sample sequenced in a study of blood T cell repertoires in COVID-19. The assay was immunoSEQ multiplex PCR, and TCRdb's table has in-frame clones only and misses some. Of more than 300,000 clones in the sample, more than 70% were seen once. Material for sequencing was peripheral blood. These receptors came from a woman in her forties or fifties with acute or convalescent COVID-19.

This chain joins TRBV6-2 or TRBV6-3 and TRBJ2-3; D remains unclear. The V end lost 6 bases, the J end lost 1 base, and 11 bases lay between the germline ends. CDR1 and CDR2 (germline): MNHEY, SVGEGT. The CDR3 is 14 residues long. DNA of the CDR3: TGTGCCAGCAGCCTCGGGTCTGGCACAGATACGCAGTATTTT. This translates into CASSLGSGTDTQYF.

The CDR3 nucleotides are TGTGCCAGCAGCCCGGCGTACAGCTCGAACACTGAAGCTTTCTTT. It encodes CASSPAYSSNTEAFF. This sequence joins TRBV3-1 (or the pseudogene TRBV3-2) and TRBJ1-1; D unclear. V shed 4 bases and J shed 1 base, with 13 bases lying between them. This CDR3 comprises 15 residues. Germline CDR1 LGHDT, CDR2 YNNKEL (reference sequence).

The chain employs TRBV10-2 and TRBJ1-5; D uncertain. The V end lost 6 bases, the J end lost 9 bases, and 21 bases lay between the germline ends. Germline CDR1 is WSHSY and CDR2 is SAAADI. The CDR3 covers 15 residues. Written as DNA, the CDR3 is TGCGCCAGCAGCGGCTCTGGGCAGGTCCTCCGGCCCCAGCATTTT. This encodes CASSGSGQVLRPQHF.

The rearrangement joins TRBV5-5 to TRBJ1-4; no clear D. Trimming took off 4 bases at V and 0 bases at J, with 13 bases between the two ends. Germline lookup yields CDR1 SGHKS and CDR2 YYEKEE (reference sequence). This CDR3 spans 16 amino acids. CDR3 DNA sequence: TGTGCCAGCAGCCCTACGGGGTTAACAACTAATGAAAAACTGTTTTTT. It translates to CASSPTGLTTNEKLFF.

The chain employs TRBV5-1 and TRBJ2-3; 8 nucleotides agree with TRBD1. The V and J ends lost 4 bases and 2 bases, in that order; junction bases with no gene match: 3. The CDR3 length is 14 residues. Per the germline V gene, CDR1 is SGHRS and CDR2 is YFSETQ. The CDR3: CASSPGQATDTQYF. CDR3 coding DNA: TGCGCCAGCAGCCCGGGACAGGCCACAGATACGCAGTATTTT.

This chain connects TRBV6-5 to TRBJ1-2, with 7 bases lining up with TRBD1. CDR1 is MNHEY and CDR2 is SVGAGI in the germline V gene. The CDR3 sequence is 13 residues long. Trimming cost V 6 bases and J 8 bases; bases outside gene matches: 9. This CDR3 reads CASRPDRMGGYTF. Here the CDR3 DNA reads TGTGCCAGCAGACCGGACAGGATGGGGGGCTACACCTTC.

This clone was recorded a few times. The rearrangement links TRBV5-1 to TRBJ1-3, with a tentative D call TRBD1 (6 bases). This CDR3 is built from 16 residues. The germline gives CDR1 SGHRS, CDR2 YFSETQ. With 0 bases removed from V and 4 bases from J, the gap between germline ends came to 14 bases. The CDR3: CASSLGRGTGGNTIYF. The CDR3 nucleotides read TGCGCCAGCAGCTTGGGCAGGGGTACTGGAGGAAACACCATATATTTT.

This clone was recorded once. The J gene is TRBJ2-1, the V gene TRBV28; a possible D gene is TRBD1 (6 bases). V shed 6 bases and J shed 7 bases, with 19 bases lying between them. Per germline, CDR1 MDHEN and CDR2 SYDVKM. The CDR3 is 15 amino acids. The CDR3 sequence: CASSKAGTFKNEQFF. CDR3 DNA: TGTGCCAGCAGCAAAGCCGGGACATTCAAGAATGAGCAGTTCTTC.

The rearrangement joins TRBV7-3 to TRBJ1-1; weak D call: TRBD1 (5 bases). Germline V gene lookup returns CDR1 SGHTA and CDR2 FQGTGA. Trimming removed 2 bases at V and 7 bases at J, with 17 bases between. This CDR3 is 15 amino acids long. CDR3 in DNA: TGTGCCAGCAGCTTATATTCGCCAGGGAAGGGTGAAGCTTTCTTT. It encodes CASSLYSPGKGEAFF.

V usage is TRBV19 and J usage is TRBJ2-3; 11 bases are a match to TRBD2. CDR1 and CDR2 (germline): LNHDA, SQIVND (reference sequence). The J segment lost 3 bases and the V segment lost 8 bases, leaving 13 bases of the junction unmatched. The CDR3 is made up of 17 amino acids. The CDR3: CASSQGLAGGLTDTQYF. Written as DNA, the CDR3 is TGTGCCAGTTCCCAAGGGTTAGCGGGGGGGCTGACAGATACGCAGTATTTT.